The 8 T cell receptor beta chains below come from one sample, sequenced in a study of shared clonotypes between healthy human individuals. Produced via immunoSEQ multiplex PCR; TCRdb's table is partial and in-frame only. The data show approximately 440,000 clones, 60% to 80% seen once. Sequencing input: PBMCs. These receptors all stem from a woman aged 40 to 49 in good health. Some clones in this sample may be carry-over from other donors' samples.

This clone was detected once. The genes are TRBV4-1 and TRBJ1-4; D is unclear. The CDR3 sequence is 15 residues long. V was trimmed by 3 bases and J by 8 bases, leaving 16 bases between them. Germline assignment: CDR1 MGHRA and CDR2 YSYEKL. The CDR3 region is CASSHSLAEREKLFF. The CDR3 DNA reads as TGCGCCAGCAGCCACTCACTAGCGGAGAGGGAAAAACTGTTTTTT.

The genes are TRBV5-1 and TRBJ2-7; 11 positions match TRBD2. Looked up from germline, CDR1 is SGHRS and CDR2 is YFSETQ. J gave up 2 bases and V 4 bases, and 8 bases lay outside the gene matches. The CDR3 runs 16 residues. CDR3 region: CASSPRTSGLTYEQYF. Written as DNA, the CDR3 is TGCGCCAGCAGCCCTAGGACTAGCGGGCTCACCTACGAGCAGTACTTC.

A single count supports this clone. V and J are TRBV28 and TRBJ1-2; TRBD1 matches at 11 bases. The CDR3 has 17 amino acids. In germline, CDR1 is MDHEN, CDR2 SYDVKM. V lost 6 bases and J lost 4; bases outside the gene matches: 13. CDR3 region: CASRPPDRGPQSYGYTF. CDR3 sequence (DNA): TGTGCCAGCAGACCCCCGGACAGGGGGCCCCAATCCTATGGCTACACCTTC.

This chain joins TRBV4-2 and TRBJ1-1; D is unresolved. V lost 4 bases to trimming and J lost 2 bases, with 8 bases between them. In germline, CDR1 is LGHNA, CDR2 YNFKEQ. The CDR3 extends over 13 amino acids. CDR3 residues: CASSPPGNTEAFF. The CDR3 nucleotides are TGTGCCAGCAGCCCCCCCGGAAACACTGAAGCTTTCTTT.

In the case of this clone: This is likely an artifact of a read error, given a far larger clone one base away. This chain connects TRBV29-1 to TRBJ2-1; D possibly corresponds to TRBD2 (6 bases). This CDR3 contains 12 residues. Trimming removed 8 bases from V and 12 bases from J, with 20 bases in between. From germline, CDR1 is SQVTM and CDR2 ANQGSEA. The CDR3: CSLTYSGTGQFF. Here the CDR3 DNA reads TGCAGCCTGACCTATTCAGGGACTGGGCAGTTCTTC.

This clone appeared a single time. The CDR3 DNA reads as TGCAGCGTTGAAGGGCCAGGGCTCCCAGATACGCAGTATTTT. This sequence encodes CSVEGPGLPDTQYF. V and J are TRBV29-1 and TRBJ2-3, with a weak D call TRBD1 (5 bases). The CDR3 length is 14 residues. The V and J ends lost 1 base and 4 bases respectively, with 12 bases between them. Germline-derived CDR1 and CDR2 are SQVTM and ANQGSEA.

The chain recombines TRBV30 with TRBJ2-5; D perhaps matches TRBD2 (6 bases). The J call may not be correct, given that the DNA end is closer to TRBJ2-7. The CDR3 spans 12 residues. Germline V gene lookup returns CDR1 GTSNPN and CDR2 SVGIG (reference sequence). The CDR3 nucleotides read TGTGCCTGGAGTGTACGGAGGGACGAGCAGTACTTC. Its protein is CAWSVRRDEQYF.

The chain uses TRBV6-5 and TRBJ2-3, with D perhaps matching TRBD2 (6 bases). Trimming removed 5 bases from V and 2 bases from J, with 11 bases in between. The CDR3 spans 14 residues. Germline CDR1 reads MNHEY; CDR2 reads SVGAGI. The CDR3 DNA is TGTGCCAGCAGTGCCCGGCGGGACACAGATACGCAGTATTTT. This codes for CASSARRDTDTQYF.